The 19 T cell receptor beta chains below were found in one sample sequenced in a study of T cell changes during pregnancy in multiple sclerosis. Assay: immunoSEQ multiplex PCR; the TCRdb copy retains only in-frame clones and omits some. The table includes some 67,000 clones, about 91% detected once. The source was peripheral blood, collected in the first trimester of pregnancy. These receptors all stem from a female donor with multiple sclerosis, enrolled in a pregnancy study.

V usage is TRBV5-4 and J usage is TRBJ2-1, with TRBD2 matching 9 bases. Germline V gene data show CDR1 as SGHNT and CDR2 as YYREEE (reference sequence). The CDR3 loop spans 16 amino acids. J gave up 2 bases and V 2 bases, and 5 bases lay outside the gene matches. CDR3 coding DNA: TGTGCCAGCAGCTTTAGCGGGAGAGGGCCCTACAATGAGCAGTTCTTC. It specifies CASSFSGRGPYNEQFF.

J is TRBJ1-2 and V is TRBV9; weak D call: TRBD1 (6 bases). The CDR3 is 14 amino acids. CDR1 and CDR2 (germline): SGDLS, YYNGEE. With 1 base removed from V and 8 bases from J, the gap between germline ends came to 15 bases. CDR3 coding DNA: TGTGCCAGCAGCGTAACGGCGGGGGCGGGAGGCTACACCTTC. This codes for CASSVTAGAGGYTF.

This clone has only one observation. V and J are TRBV5-6 and TRBJ1-2; 7 nucleotides agree with TRBD1. V was clipped by 4 bases and J by 4 bases; unmatched bases: 7. Germline CDR1 reads SGHDT; CDR2 reads YYEEEE. The CDR3 length is 14 residues. CDR3 DNA sequence: TGTGCCAGCAGCCATACGGACAGGCCCTATGGCTACACCTTC. Encoded protein: CASSHTDRPYGYTF.

The rearrangement uses TRBV10-3 and TRBJ1-1; D gene ambiguous. Trimming left V 2 bases short and J 2 bases short, with 6 bases between. The CDR3 totals 13 residues. Germline V lookup: CDR1 ENHRY, CDR2 SYGVKD. CDR3 region: CAISEERNTEAFF. The CDR3 bases are TGTGCCATCAGTGAGGAGAGAAACACTGAAGCTTTCTTT.

The genes are TRBV7-9 and TRBJ2-7, with 9 bases lining up with TRBD1. The CDR3 sequence is 15 residues long. The V gene's germline CDR1 is SEHNR and CDR2 FQNEAQ (reference sequence). V lost 5 bases and J lost 5; bases outside the gene matches: 10. The CDR3 loop reads CASSRDGTGINEQYF. The CDR3 nucleotides are TGTGCCAGCAGCCGAGACGGGACAGGGATCAACGAGCAGTACTTC.

The chain joins TRBV27 to TRBJ1-4; 8 bases agree with TRBD1. V was pared by 2 bases and J by 7 bases, with 9 bases of the junction left unmatched. CDR3 length: 16 residues. The germline V gene encodes CDR1 MNHEY and CDR2 SMNVEV (reference sequence). The CDR3 nucleotides read TGTGCCAGCAGTTTAATCAGGGGACAGGTAGTTGAAAAACTGTTTTTT. It encodes CASSLIRGQVVEKLFF.

The J gene is TRBJ1-3, the V gene TRBV7-8, with no clear D. Trimming left V 1 base short and J 0 bases short, with 10 bases between. The germline CDR1 and CDR2 sequences are SGHVS and FQNEAQ. CDR3 length: 16 amino acids. The CDR3 loop is CASSLVPGDSGNTIYF. The DNA for the CDR3 is TGTGCCAGCAGCTTAGTTCCGGGAGACTCTGGAAACACCATATATTTT.

This clone has more than one count but fewer than ten. V gene TRBV7-9 combines with J gene TRBJ1-2; no firm D call. The germline V and J ends were trimmed by 5 bases and 3 bases, with 10 bases remaining between them. CDR1 and CDR2 (germline): SEHNR, FQNEAQ (reference sequence). This CDR3 comprises 13 residues. CDR3 protein: CASSAGRDYGYTF. The DNA for the CDR3 is TGTGCCAGCAGCGCAGGCCGAGACTATGGCTACACCTTC.

The gene calls are TRBV9 and TRBJ1-5; weak D call: TRBD1 (5 bases). Germline CDR1 reads SGDLS; CDR2 reads YYNGEE. CDR3 length equals 15 residues. V was shortened by 2 bases and J by 0 bases, with 9 bases between the two germline ends. The CDR3: CASSVAGDSNQPQHF. CDR3 coding DNA: TGTGCCAGCAGCGTTGCGGGGGATAGCAATCAGCCCCAGCATTTT.

The chain carries TRBV28 and TRBJ2-7; 7 bases agree with TRBD1. This CDR3 is built from 14 residues. Trimming removed 5 bases from V and 5 bases from J; junction bases left unmatched: 9. Germline lookup yields CDR1 MDHEN and CDR2 SYDVKM. CDR3 nucleotide sequence: TGTGCCAGCAGTAACAGACAGGGAAACCACGAGCAGTACTTC. This encodes CASSNRQGNHEQYF. The full variable domain, in which reference TRBV28 and TRBJ2-7 provide the parts outside the CDR3, is DVKVTQSSRYLVKRTGEKVFLECVQDMDHENMFWYRQDPGLGLRLIYFSYDVKMKEKGDIPEGYSVSREKKERFSLILESASTNQTSMYLCASSNRQGNHEQYFGPGTRLTVT.

The chain is built from TRBV18 and TRBJ2-2, with a possible D match to TRBD1 (6 bases). CDR1 KGHSH and CDR2 LQKENI come from the germline V gene. Deletions cut 3 bases from V and 1 base from J, with 12 bases between. The CDR3 is 16 amino acids. The CDR3 bases are TGTGCCAGCTCACCGGTACAGGGTATGAACACCGGGGAGCTGTTTTTT. Its translation: CASSPVQGMNTGELFF.

The CDR3 loop reads CASSLGTPSSYEQYF. In DNA form, the CDR3 reads TGTGCCAGCAGTTTAGGGACTCCGAGCTCCTACGAGCAGTACTTC. This sequence joins TRBV27 and TRBJ2-7; perhaps TRBD2 as D (6 bases). The CDR3 is 15 amino acids. The germline V gene has CDR1 MNHEY and CDR2 SMNVEV (reference sequence). Trimming took off 2 bases at V and 0 bases at J, with 11 bases between the two ends.

This clone was picked up one time. This sequence joins TRBV5-1 and TRBJ1-1; D is undetermined. The CDR3 contains 15 residues. Germline loops: CDR1 SGHRS, CDR2 YFSETQ. V lost 4 bases and J 0 bases, leaving 13 bases between the germline ends. CDR3 in DNA: TGCGCCAGCAGCAAGGGAGCGGGAATGAACACTGAAGCTTTCTTT. It translates to CASSKGAGMNTEAFF. Filled out from reference TRBV5-1 and TRBJ1-1, the complete variable domain reads KAGVTQTPRYLIKTRGQQVTLSCSPISGHRSVSWYQQTPGQGLQFLFEYFSETQRNKGNFPGRFSGRQFSNSRSEMNVSTLELGDSALYLCASSKGAGMNTEAFFGQGTRLTVV.

This CDR3 is CASSEHPGTVYGYTF. CDR3 DNA sequence: TGCGCCAGCAGCGAACACCCGGGAACGGTCTATGGCTACACCTTC. The V gene is TRBV5-1, the J gene TRBJ1-2, with D unresolved. CDR1 is SGHRS, CDR2 YFSETQ, per germline. The CDR3 loop spans 15 amino acids. The ends were cut back, 4 bases at V and 4 bases at J, with 17 bases in the middle.

The chain carries TRBV21-1 and TRBJ2-7; the table assigns TRBD1, which was not confirmed against the DNA. TRBV21-1 is annotated as a pseudogene. CDR3 length: 15 residues. Written as DNA, the CDR3 is TGTGCCAGCAGCAAAGGGGGGACAGGGGGCCACGAGCAGTACTTC. This encodes CASSKGGTGGHEQYF.

The chain has TRBV7-8 and TRBJ1-1, with 9 bases fitting TRBD1. V shed 5 bases, J shed 4 bases, and the junction held 14 bases outside the gene matches. This CDR3 is built from 17 residues. Germline-derived CDR1 and CDR2 are SGHVS and FQNEAQ. The CDR3, as DNA: TGTGCCAGCAGCGGAAGGGACAGGGTCGGGTGGGGCACTGAAGCTTTCTTT. This codes for CASSGRDRVGWGTEAFF.

The gene calls are TRBV5-4 and TRBJ2-1; 10 bases agree with TRBD2. With V trimmed by 3 bases and J by 0 bases, 3 bases remained unmatched. The CDR3 has 16 residues. Germline CDR1 and CDR2: SGHNT and YYREEE (reference sequence). The CDR3 protein is CASSSASGSSYNEQFF. The CDR3 DNA is TGTGCCAGCAGCTCGGCTAGCGGGAGCTCCTACAATGAGCAGTTCTTC.

J is TRBJ2-1 and V is TRBV11-3; D perhaps matches TRBD2 (7 bases). Germline lookup yields CDR1 SGHNT and CDR2 YENEEA. V lost 6 bases and J lost 7, with 19 bases in between. This CDR3 has 15 amino acids. The chain's CDR3 is CASSIQGGGLNEQFF. As DNA, the CDR3 is TGTGCCAGCAGTATACAAGGGGGGGGTTTGAATGAGCAGTTCTTC.

The gene calls are TRBV9 and TRBJ2-1; 10 bases map to TRBD2. In germline, CDR1 is SGDLS, CDR2 YYNGEE. The CDR3 contains 20 residues. With V trimmed by 5 bases and J by 3 bases, 20 bases remained unmatched. Written as DNA, the CDR3 is TGTGCCAGCAGTTCGGGGGCTAGCGGGAGAGAGGATCAGAGCTACAATGAGCAGTTCTTC. This encodes CASSSGASGREDQSYNEQFF.